Presented here are 9 T cell receptor beta chains from one specimen sequenced in a study of T cell responses to AZD1222 COVID-19 vaccine (dated by TCRdb to the early 2020s). The method behind the library was the immunoSEQ multiplex PCR assay. TCRdb stores this immuneACCESS table with in-frame sequences only. Part of the clones is absent; in the studies checked, under half of the shortfall reflects unresolved V genes, and no reason is known for the rest. The sample profile shows about 190,000 clones; under 95% of them were found once. The top ten clones comprise roughly 0.99% of the sample. The sample's time point, from its label and the paper: baseline before first vaccination. This specimen was peripheral blood, taken on day 0 of AZD1222 vaccination. These receptors were collected from an adult in good health.

This chain connects TRBV5-5 to TRBJ1-1; TRBD1 matches 9 bases. This CDR3 comprises 17 residues. Trimming at V came to 4 bases and at J to 1 base, leaving 11 bases not matched to a gene. The germline V gene encodes CDR1 SGHKS and CDR2 YYEKEE (reference sequence). CDR3 sequence reads: CASSALPGTGRNTEAFF. CDR3 nucleotides: TGTGCCAGCAGCGCGCTTCCCGGGACAGGGAGGAACACTGAAGCTTTCTTT.

This rearrangement joins TRBV7-9 to TRBJ1-1, with no clear D. Between the trimmed V and J ends, which lost 5 bases and 1 base, there was a span of 14 bases. The CDR3 consists of 15 residues. Per the germline V gene, CDR1 is SEHNR and CDR2 is FQNEAQ (reference sequence). CDR3 DNA: TGTGCCAGCAGCCATTGGGGTCCCGGGAACACTGAAGCTTTCTTT. This sequence encodes CASSHWGPGNTEAFF.

The chain carries TRBV29-1 and TRBJ2-7; D possibly corresponds to TRBD1 (6 bases). The CDR3 has 15 residues. Germline V gene data show CDR1 as SQVTM and CDR2 as ANQGSEA. The V end was cut by 7 bases, the J end by 5 bases, with 24 bases between. DNA of the CDR3: TGCAGCGCCTCCCCAGGGGTGGCTAGTCTCGACGAGCAGTACTTC. As protein: CSASPGVASLDEQYF.

The V gene is TRBV5-6, the J gene TRBJ1-6, with D perhaps TRBD1 (6 bases). The V end lost 0 bases, the J end lost 7 bases, and 14 bases lay between the germline ends. From germline, CDR1 is SGHDT and CDR2 YYEEEE. The CDR3 has 16 amino acids. As DNA, the CDR3 is TGTGCCAGCAGCTTGGCAGGGGCGCGGGGAAATTCACCCCTCCACTTT. This sequence encodes CASSLAGARGNSPLHF.

The rearrangement links TRBV6-5 to TRBJ2-2; TRBD2 agrees at 7 bases. CDR3 length equals 15 residues. CDR1 and CDR2 from the germline V gene are MNHEY and SVGAGI. V was clipped by 0 bases and J by 6 bases; unmatched bases: 4. As DNA, the CDR3 is TGTGCCAGCAGTTACTCCGGGGGGATGCCCGGGGAGCTGTTTTTT. Translating gives CASSYSGGMPGELFF.

This clone was observed a few times. This chain uses TRBV11-2 with TRBJ1-2; tentatively, D is TRBD1 (5 bases). Trimming pared 5 bases from V and 1 base from J, leaving 11 bases between. Germline CDR1 and CDR2: SGHAT and FQNNGV. CDR3 length: 14 residues. CDR3 nucleotides: TGTGCCAGCAGCCGCGGGACTCATAACTATGGCTACACCTTC. This sequence encodes CASSRGTHNYGYTF.

The chain links TRBV5-6 to TRBJ2-1, with 8 positions matching TRBD1. The germline gives CDR1 SGHDT, CDR2 YYEEEE. V trimming: 4 bases; J trimming: 10 bases; junction bases outside the gene matches: 4. This CDR3 comprises 12 residues. CDR3 coding DNA: TGTGCCAGCAGCCAACAGGGGGTCGAGCAGTTCTTC. This codes for CASSQQGVEQFF.

The CDR3 DNA follows: TGTGCCAGCAGCTTATTAGGGAAGGGGACCGGGGAGCTGTTTTTT. Translated, it gives CASSLLGKGTGELFF. The rearrangement uses TRBV7-2 and TRBJ2-2; the D gene is possibly TRBD1 (5 bases). The V gene's germline CDR1 is SGHTA and CDR2 FQGNSA. Between the trimmed V and J ends, which lost 2 bases and 5 bases, there was a span of 12 bases. The CDR3 spans 15 residues.

Here the CDR3 DNA reads TGTGCCAGCAGCTACGTGACAGGGCTGAACACTGAAGCTTTCTTT. Translation: CASSYVTGLNTEAFF. The chain couples TRBV5-5 to TRBJ1-1, with TRBD1 matching over 7 bases. The CDR3 totals 15 residues. The V gene's germline CDR1 is SGHKS and CDR2 YYEKEE (reference sequence). V lost 3 bases and J lost 0; bases outside the gene matches: 5.